This is a list of T cell receptor beta chains from one sample in a study of shared clonotypes between healthy human individuals. The assay was immunoSEQ multiplex PCR, and TCRdb's table has in-frame clones only and misses some. Here the sample spans under 600,000 clones, 60% to 80% being singletons. Sequencing was performed on PBMCs. These receptor sequences come from a woman between 35 and 50 years old in good health. Some clones in this sample may be carry-over from other donors' samples. CDR3s include the opening cysteine and the closing phenylalanine or tryptophan. The order of the fields is CDR3 DNA, CDR3 protein, J gene, clone size, D gene, V gene. A D gene is named only where the DNA matches it firmly. The size of a clone is reported for some rows only, either as once, few or many, or as a class for expanded clones.

CDR3nt: TGTGCCAGTAGTAATAGCGGAACTAGCACAGATACGCAGTATTTT; CDR3aa: CASSNSGTSTDTQYF; j_gene: TRBJ2-3; abundance: NA; d_gene: NA; v_gene: TRBV19
CDR3nt: TGTGCCAGCAGCAGCCTAGGGTGGTCCTACGAGCAGTACTTC; CDR3aa: CASSSLGWSYEQYF; j_gene: TRBJ2-7; abundance: NA; d_gene: NA; v_gene: TRBV21-1
CDR3nt: TGTGCCAGCAGCCCCCGGTATAGCGGCACCGGGGAGCTGTTTTTT; CDR3aa: CASSPRYSGTGELFF; j_gene: TRBJ2-2; abundance: few; d_gene: NA; v_gene: TRBV9
CDR3nt: TGTGCCAGCAGTTCCCACCGCAATGAGCAGTTCTTC; CDR3aa: CASSSHRNEQFF; j_gene: TRBJ2-1; abundance: NA; d_gene: NA; v_gene: TRBV28
CDR3nt: TGTGCCAGCACCCCAGGACCTAGCGGACCCTACGAGCAGTACTTC; CDR3aa: CASTPGPSGPYEQYF; j_gene: TRBJ2-7; abundance: NA; d_gene: TRBD2; v_gene: TRBV11-3
CDR3nt: TGTGCCAGCAGTTTAGGGACTAGCGGGAGGAGCGAGCAGTACTTC; CDR3aa: CASSLGTSGRSEQYF; j_gene: TRBJ2-7; abundance: NA; d_gene: TRBD2; v_gene: TRBV27
CDR3nt: TGTGCCAGCAGTTTAGGACAGGCCGCCTACGAGCAGTACTTC; CDR3aa: CASSLGQAAYEQYF; j_gene: TRBJ2-7; abundance: few; d_gene: TRBD1; v_gene: TRBV27
CDR3nt: TGTGCCACCAGCGGAACAGGGCCGAACACTGAAGCTTTCTTT; CDR3aa: CATSGTGPNTEAFF; j_gene: TRBJ1-1; abundance: NA; d_gene: NA; v_gene: TRBV15
CDR3nt: TGTGCCAGCAGCCGGTGGGACGGGATAAATGAAAAACTGTTTTTT; CDR3aa: CASSRWDGINEKLFF; j_gene: TRBJ1-4; abundance: NA; d_gene: NA; v_gene: TRBV14
CDR3nt: TGTGCCAGCAGCGTAGGAAGAGGGGCGGCAGATACGCAGTATTTT; CDR3aa: CASSVGRGAADTQYF; j_gene: TRBJ2-3; abundance: NA; d_gene: NA; v_gene: TRBV9
CDR3nt: TGTGCCACAGACGGTCCAATAAGAAGAGAACAGCCCCAGCATTTT; CDR3aa: CATDGPIRREQPQHF; j_gene: TRBJ1-5; abundance: NA; d_gene: NA; v_gene: TRBV28
CDR3nt: TGTGCCATCAGTGAGTCGGTGGGACCGGGGCGGGCTTTCTTT; CDR3aa: CAISESVGPGRAFF; j_gene: TRBJ1-1; abundance: NA; d_gene: NA; v_gene: TRBV10-3
CDR3nt: TGTGCCAGCAGGAGACAGGGAGGAGTGAACACTGAAGCTTTCTTT; CDR3aa: CASRRQGGVNTEAFF; j_gene: TRBJ1-1; abundance: NA; d_gene: TRBD1; v_gene: TRBV2
CDR3nt: TGTGCCAGTAGTATAGATCGGCTCAACGAGCAGTACTTC; CDR3aa: CASSIDRLNEQYF; j_gene: TRBJ2-7; abundance: once; d_gene: NA; v_gene: TRBV19
CDR3nt: TGCGCCAGCAGCCCAGTAGCGGGCCCAGATACGCAGTATTTT; CDR3aa: CASSPVAGPDTQYF; j_gene: TRBJ2-3; abundance: NA; d_gene: TRBD2; v_gene: TRBV4-1
CDR3nt: TGTGCCAGTAGTTTGTACGGGGATGAGCAGTTCTTC; CDR3aa: CASSLYGDEQFF; j_gene: TRBJ2-1; abundance: NA; d_gene: NA; v_gene: TRBV19
CDR3nt: TGTGCCAGCAGCTTCCCGGTAACCGGGACAAAGATCTTGAACACTGAAGCTTTCTTT; CDR3aa: CASSFPVTGTKILNTEAFF; j_gene: TRBJ1-1; abundance: NA; d_gene: NA; v_gene: TRBV7-8
CDR3nt: TGTGCCAGCAGTTTAGACAGGGTTCACTCGAGGGAGCAGTACTTC; CDR3aa: CASSLDRVHSREQYF; j_gene: TRBJ2-7; abundance: NA; d_gene: TRBD1; v_gene: TRBV28
CDR3nt: TGTGCCAGCAGCGCTGCGGCGGGTTCGGATCAGCCCCAGCATTTT; CDR3aa: CASSAAAGSDQPQHF; j_gene: TRBJ1-5; abundance: NA; d_gene: NA; v_gene: TRBV7-8
CDR3nt: TGTGCCAGCAGCCAATCACCCCCCGGAGGGAACACCGGGGAGCTGTTTTTT; CDR3aa: CASSQSPPGGNTGELFF; j_gene: TRBJ2-2; abundance: few; d_gene: NA; v_gene: TRBV16
CDR3nt: TGTGCCAGTAGGAACCGGGACAGGGACACTGAAGCTTTCTTT; CDR3aa: CASRNRDRDTEAFF; j_gene: TRBJ1-1; abundance: NA; d_gene: TRBD1; v_gene: TRBV19
CDR3nt: TGTGCCAGCAGCCCGGGGGGTCAGAACACTGAAGCTTTCTTT; CDR3aa: CASSPGGQNTEAFF; j_gene: TRBJ1-1; abundance: NA; d_gene: NA; v_gene: TRBV14
CDR3nt: TGTGCCAGCAGCCAACCCAGGGTCAGGGTCGCCTCACCCCTCCACTTT; CDR3aa: CASSQPRVRVASPLHF; j_gene: TRBJ1-6; abundance: NA; d_gene: NA; v_gene: TRBV28
CDR3nt: TGTGCCAGCAGTGGCCCGGGGGGGGCATGGTATGGCTACACCTTC; CDR3aa: CASSGPGGAWYGYTF; j_gene: TRBJ1-2; abundance: NA; d_gene: NA; v_gene: TRBV2
CDR3nt: TGCGCCAGCAGCGGTCATGCCCAGGACGCGCAGTATTTT; CDR3aa: CASSGHAQDAQYF; j_gene: TRBJ2-3; abundance: few; d_gene: NA; v_gene: TRBV5-1
CDR3nt: TGTGCCAGCAGTCCCGCCGGGGACAGGGGGCGATACGAGCAGTACTTC; CDR3aa: CASSPAGDRGRYEQYF; j_gene: TRBJ2-7; abundance: NA; d_gene: TRBD1; v_gene: TRBV27
CDR3nt: TGTGCCAGCAGCTTAGCGGGGTGGAGCTCCTACAATGAGCAGTTCTTC; CDR3aa: CASSLAGWSSYNEQFF; j_gene: TRBJ2-1; abundance: NA; d_gene: NA; v_gene: TRBV7-8
CDR3nt: TGCGCCAGCAGCTTGGGTCGGGGGGCCTTCGTTAACCCGCGGAATACGCAGTATTTT; CDR3aa: CASSLGRGAFVNPRNTQYF; j_gene: TRBJ2-3; abundance: NA; d_gene: NA; v_gene: TRBV5-1
CDR3nt: TGTGCCAGCAGTTTAGTAGCGGGAGGGCCCTCAGATACGCAGTATTTT; CDR3aa: CASSLVAGGPSDTQYF; j_gene: TRBJ2-3; abundance: once; d_gene: TRBD2; v_gene: TRBV27
CDR3nt: TGTGCCAGCAGTTTTATTCCTATGGCGGGAGTGAGGGTCAATGAGCAGTTCTTC; CDR3aa: CASSFIPMAGVRVNEQFF; j_gene: TRBJ2-1; abundance: NA; d_gene: TRBD2; v_gene: TRBV28
CDR3nt: TGTGCCAGCAGGTCGGGACAGGACACTTTTGGCTACACCTTC; CDR3aa: CASRSGQDTFGYTF; j_gene: TRBJ1-2; abundance: NA; d_gene: TRBD1; v_gene: TRBV6-6
CDR3nt: TGTGCCAGCAGTGAAGCGGGGGGAGTTGGCTATGGCTACACCTTC; CDR3aa: CASSEAGGVGYGYTF; j_gene: TRBJ1-2; abundance: few; d_gene: NA; v_gene: TRBV6-1
CDR3nt: TGTGCCAGCAGCGCGGGACGGACTAACACCGGGGAGCTGTTTTTT; CDR3aa: CASSAGRTNTGELFF; j_gene: TRBJ2-2; abundance: NA; d_gene: NA; v_gene: TRBV9
CDR3nt: TGTGCCAGCAGCCCATACTACACAGATACGCAGTATTTT; CDR3aa: CASSPYYTDTQYF; j_gene: TRBJ2-3; abundance: NA; d_gene: NA; v_gene: TRBV7-9
CDR3nt: TGCGCCAGCAGCAAACTAGCGGGAGTACAGTTCTTC; CDR3aa: CASSKLAGVQFF; j_gene: TRBJ2-1; abundance: many; d_gene: TRBD2; v_gene: TRBV10-2
CDR3nt: TGTGCCAGCAGCTTGTCAGGAGCCTCGGGCGAGCAGTACTTC; CDR3aa: CASSLSGASGEQYF; j_gene: TRBJ2-7; abundance: NA; d_gene: NA; v_gene: TRBV11-2
CDR3nt: TGCGCCAGCAGCCCCCCAGAGCGTCAGCCCCAGCATTTT; CDR3aa: CASSPPERQPQHF; j_gene: TRBJ1-5; abundance: few; d_gene: NA; v_gene: TRBV4-1
CDR3nt: TGTGCCAGCAGCGCGGGACAGGGGGCGCTCGGCAATGAGCAGTTCTTC; CDR3aa: CASSAGQGALGNEQFF; j_gene: TRBJ2-1; abundance: NA; d_gene: TRBD1; v_gene: TRBV6-6
CDR3nt: TGTGCCTGGAGCCACCCGGAAAGGGCCGCCGGGGAGCTGTTTTTT; CDR3aa: CAWSHPERAAGELFF; j_gene: TRBJ2-2; abundance: NA; d_gene: NA; v_gene: TRBV30
CDR3nt: TGTGCCAGCGGGGGACAGGGGATCAAAAAACTGTTTTTT; CDR3aa: CASGGQGIKKLFF; j_gene: TRBJ1-4; abundance: NA; d_gene: TRBD1; v_gene: TRBV28
CDR3nt: TGCGCCAGCAACCCGGGACTTTTTGATGGGGCCAACGTCCTGACTTTC; CDR3aa: CASNPGLFDGANVLTF; j_gene: TRBJ2-6; abundance: NA; d_gene: NA; v_gene: TRBV5-1
CDR3nt: TGCGCCAGCAGCTTGGACAAAAACTATGGCTACACCTTC; CDR3aa: CASSLDKNYGYTF; j_gene: TRBJ1-2; abundance: NA; d_gene: NA; v_gene: TRBV5-1
CDR3nt: TGCGCCAGCAGCCAAGACACTAACACAGATACGCAGTATTTT; CDR3aa: CASSQDTNTDTQYF; j_gene: TRBJ2-3; abundance: NA; d_gene: NA; v_gene: TRBV4-3
CDR3nt: TGTGCCAGCAGCGGAACAGGGGGCCGGCAGTACTTC; CDR3aa: CASSGTGGRQYF; j_gene: TRBJ2-7; abundance: NA; d_gene: TRBD1; v_gene: TRBV5-4
CDR3nt: TGTGCCAGCAGAATAGGACAAGGGGACAATGAAAAACTGTTTTTT; CDR3aa: CASRIGQGDNEKLFF; j_gene: TRBJ1-4; abundance: NA; d_gene: NA; v_gene: TRBV6-1
CDR3nt: TGTGCCAGCAGTTACCGGGACAACTATGGCTACACCTTC; CDR3aa: CASSYRDNYGYTF; j_gene: TRBJ1-2; abundance: NA; d_gene: NA; v_gene: TRBV6-5
CDR3nt: TGTGCCAGCAGCTTTAGCGGCACTGAGCAGTTCTTC; CDR3aa: CASSFSGTEQFF; j_gene: TRBJ2-1; abundance: NA; d_gene: NA; v_gene: TRBV7-2
CDR3nt: TGTGCCTGGACCTCCCTCTCGGGCGGGGACGACGAGCAGTACTTC; CDR3aa: CAWTSLSGGDDEQYF; j_gene: TRBJ2-7; abundance: NA; d_gene: NA; v_gene: TRBV30
CDR3nt: TGCAGTGCTCTCCGAGGGGAGACCCAGTACTTC; CDR3aa: CSALRGETQYF; j_gene: TRBJ2-5; abundance: NA; d_gene: NA; v_gene: TRBV20-1
CDR3nt: TGTGCCAGCAGCCAAGATTCGACTAGCGGGAGGGTCACCGGGGAGCTGTTTTTT; CDR3aa: CASSQDSTSGRVTGELFF; j_gene: TRBJ2-2; abundance: once; d_gene: TRBD2; v_gene: TRBV4-2
CDR3nt: TGCGCCAGCAGTGCCCCAACAGATACGCAGTATTTT; CDR3aa: CASSAPTDTQYF; j_gene: TRBJ2-3; abundance: NA; d_gene: NA; v_gene: TRBV10-2
CDR3nt: TGTGCCAGCAGCGGGGAACAGGGGACTGGCTACACCTTC; CDR3aa: CASSGEQGTGYTF; j_gene: TRBJ1-2; abundance: NA; d_gene: TRBD1; v_gene: TRBV6-4
CDR3nt: TGCGCCAGCAGCTTGGAACCGGGGGGTTACACTGAAGCTTTCTTT; CDR3aa: CASSLEPGGYTEAFF; j_gene: TRBJ1-1; abundance: NA; d_gene: NA; v_gene: TRBV5-1
CDR3nt: TGCGCCAGCAGCCAAGAAAGTTCGAGGACCCTCGGAGGCTACACCTTC; CDR3aa: CASSQESSRTLGGYTF; j_gene: TRBJ1-2; abundance: NA; d_gene: NA; v_gene: TRBV4-3
CDR3nt: TGTGCCAGCAATCTGGGCCTTACCTATGGCTACACCTTC; CDR3aa: CASNLGLTYGYTF; j_gene: TRBJ1-2; abundance: NA; d_gene: NA; v_gene: TRBV9
CDR3nt: TGTGCCAGCAGTTTATCCGGGACGCATGAAGCTTTCTTT; CDR3aa: CASSLSGTHEAFF; j_gene: TRBJ1-1; abundance: once; d_gene: NA; v_gene: TRBV28
CDR3nt: TGTGCCAGCAGTAGGGTGATAGACAGGAGAGCCAAAAACATTCAGTACTTC; CDR3aa: CASSRVIDRRAKNIQYF; j_gene: TRBJ2-4; abundance: few; d_gene: NA; v_gene: TRBV28
CDR3nt: TGTGCCAGCAGCTTAGATCCGACAGACAATGAGCAGTTCTTC; CDR3aa: CASSLDPTDNEQFF; j_gene: TRBJ2-1; abundance: NA; d_gene: NA; v_gene: TRBV11-3
CDR3nt: TGCGCCAGCAGGGGGGGAAATTACAATGAGCAGTTCTTC; CDR3aa: CASRGGNYNEQFF; j_gene: TRBJ2-1; abundance: NA; d_gene: NA; v_gene: TRBV4-1
CDR3nt: TGTGCCAGCAGTAACAGGGGAGACCCTAATGAAAAACTGTTTTTT; CDR3aa: CASSNRGDPNEKLFF; j_gene: TRBJ1-4; abundance: NA; d_gene: TRBD1; v_gene: TRBV5-6